The clone carrying this TCR beta chain was seen a handful of times. Its antigen remains unidentified. This record comes from a study of T-cell memory formation after mild COVID-19. Study-wide results and limits: Some clones that responded were present in memory (sampled pre-infection), which suggests cross-reactive memory joined.

Trimming removed 3 bases from V and 2 bases from J, with 10 bases in between. Germline V CDR1 and CDR2: LNHNV, YYDKDF (reference sequence). The CDR3 totals 14 residues. MiXCR was run by TCRdb on the 5' RACE reads, yielding one entry per CDR3 protein. The sample comprises about 130,000 distinct CDR3 sequences, about 16% of which are singletons, and approximately 15% rests with the top ten. The origin of this receptor is an adult woman who had mild COVID-19 (a few samples of this study predate the infection). Cell type and time point are not known. The chain couples TRBV15 to TRBJ1-2; no clear D gene. Sequenced: PBMCs or a T cell subset sorted from them (not recorded which). In DNA, the CDR3 is TGTGCCACCAGCAGCCCGGGGAAAAACTATGGCTACACCTTC. It specifies CATSSPGKNYGYTF.